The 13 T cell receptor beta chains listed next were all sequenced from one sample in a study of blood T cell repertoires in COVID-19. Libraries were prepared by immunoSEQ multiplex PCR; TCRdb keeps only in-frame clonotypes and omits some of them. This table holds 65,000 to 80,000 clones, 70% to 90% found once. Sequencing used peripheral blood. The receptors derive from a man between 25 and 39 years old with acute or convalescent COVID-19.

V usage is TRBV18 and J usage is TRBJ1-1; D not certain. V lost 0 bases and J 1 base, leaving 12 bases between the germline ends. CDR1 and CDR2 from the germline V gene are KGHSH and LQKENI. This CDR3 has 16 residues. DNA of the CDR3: TGTGCCAGCTCACCACCTGTAATTGGCTCGAACACTGAAGCTTTCTTT. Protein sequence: CASSPPVIGSNTEAFF.

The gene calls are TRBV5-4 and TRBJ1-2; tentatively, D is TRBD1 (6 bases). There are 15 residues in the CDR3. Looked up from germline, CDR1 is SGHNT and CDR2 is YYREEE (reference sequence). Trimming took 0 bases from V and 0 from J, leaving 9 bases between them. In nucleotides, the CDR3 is TGTGCCAGCAGCTTGGCTACAGGGACTAACTATGGCTACACCTTC. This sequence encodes CASSLATGTNYGYTF.

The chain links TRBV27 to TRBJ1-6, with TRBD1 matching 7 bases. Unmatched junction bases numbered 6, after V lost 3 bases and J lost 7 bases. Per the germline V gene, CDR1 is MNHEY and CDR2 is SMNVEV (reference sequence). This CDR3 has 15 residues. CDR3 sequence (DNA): TGTGCCAGCAGTTTTTTTACAGGGGAAAATTCACCCCTCCACTTT. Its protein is CASSFFTGENSPLHF.

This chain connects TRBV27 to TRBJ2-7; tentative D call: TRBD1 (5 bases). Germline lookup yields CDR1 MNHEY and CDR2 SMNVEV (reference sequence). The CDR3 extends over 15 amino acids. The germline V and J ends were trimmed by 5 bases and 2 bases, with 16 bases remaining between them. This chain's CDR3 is CASSPQTRGPYEQYF. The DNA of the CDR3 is TGTGCCAGCAGTCCTCAGACAAGGGGCCCCTACGAGCAGTACTTC.

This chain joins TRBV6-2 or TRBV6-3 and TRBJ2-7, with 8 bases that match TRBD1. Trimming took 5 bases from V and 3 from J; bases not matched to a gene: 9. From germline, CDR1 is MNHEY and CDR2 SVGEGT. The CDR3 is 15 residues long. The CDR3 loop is CASSDHDRGNYEQYF. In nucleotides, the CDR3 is TGTGCCAGCAGTGACCACGACAGGGGCAACTACGAGCAGTACTTC.

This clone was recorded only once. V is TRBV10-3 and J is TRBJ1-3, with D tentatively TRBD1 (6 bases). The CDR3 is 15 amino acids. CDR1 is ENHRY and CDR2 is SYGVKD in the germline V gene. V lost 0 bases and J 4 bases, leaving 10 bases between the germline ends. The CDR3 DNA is TGTGCCATCAGTGAGTCTCGGGGGGGCGGAAACACCATATATTTT. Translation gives CAISESRGGGNTIYF.

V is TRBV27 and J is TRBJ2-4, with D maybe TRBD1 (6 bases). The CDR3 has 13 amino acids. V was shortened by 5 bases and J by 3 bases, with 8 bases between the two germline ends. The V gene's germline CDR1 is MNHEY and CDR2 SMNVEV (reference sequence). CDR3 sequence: CASSPTGKNIQYF. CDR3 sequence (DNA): TGTGCCAGCAGTCCGACAGGCAAAAACATTCAGTACTTC.

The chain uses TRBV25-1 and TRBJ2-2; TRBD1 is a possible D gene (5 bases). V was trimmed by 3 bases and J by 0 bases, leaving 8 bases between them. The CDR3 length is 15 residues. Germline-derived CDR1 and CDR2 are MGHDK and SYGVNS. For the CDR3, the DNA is TGTGCCAGCAGTGACGCAGGGACGAACACCGGGGAGCTGTTTTTT. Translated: CASSDAGTNTGELFF.

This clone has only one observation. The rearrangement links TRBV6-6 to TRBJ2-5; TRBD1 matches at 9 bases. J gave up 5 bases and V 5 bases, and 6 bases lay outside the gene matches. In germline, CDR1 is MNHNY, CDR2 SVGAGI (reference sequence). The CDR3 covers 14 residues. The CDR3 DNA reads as TGTGCCAGCAGTGATTCCGGGACAGGGGAGACCCAGTACTTC. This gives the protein CASSDSGTGETQYF.

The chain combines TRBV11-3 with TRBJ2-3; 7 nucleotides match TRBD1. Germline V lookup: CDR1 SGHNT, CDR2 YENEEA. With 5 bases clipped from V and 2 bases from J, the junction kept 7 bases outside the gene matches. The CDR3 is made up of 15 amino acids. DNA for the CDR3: TGTGCCAGCAGCCCTGGACAGGTACCCACAGATACGCAGTATTTT. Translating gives CASSPGQVPTDTQYF.

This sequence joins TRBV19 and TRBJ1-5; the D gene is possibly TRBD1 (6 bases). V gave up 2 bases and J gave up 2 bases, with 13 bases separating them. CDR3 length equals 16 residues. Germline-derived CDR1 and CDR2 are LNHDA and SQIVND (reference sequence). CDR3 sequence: CASSIRTALGNQPQHF. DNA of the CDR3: TGTGCCAGTAGTATAAGGACAGCTCTCGGCAATCAGCCCCAGCATTTT.

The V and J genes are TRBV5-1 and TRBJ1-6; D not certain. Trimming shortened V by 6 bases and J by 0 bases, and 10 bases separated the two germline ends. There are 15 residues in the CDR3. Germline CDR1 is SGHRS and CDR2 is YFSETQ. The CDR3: CASKSSSSYNSPLHF. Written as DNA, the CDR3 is TGCGCCAGCAAGTCTTCGAGCTCCTATAATTCACCCCTCCACTTT.

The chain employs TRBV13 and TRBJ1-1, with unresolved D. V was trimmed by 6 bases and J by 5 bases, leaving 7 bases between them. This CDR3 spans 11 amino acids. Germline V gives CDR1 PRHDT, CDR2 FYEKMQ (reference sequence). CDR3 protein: CASSFRTEAFF. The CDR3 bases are TGTGCCAGCAGTTTCAGGACTGAAGCTTTCTTT.